Reported below is one T cell receptor (beta chain). Its antigen is not identified. The table came from immunoSEQ multiplex PCR; TCRdb's copy has only in-frame clones and leaves some out. In the table there are 85,000 to 110,000 clones, around 84% of which are singletons. This specimen belongs to a study of T cell clones after liver transplantation. Study-wide context: Post-transplant blood was tracked for graft-donor-reactive T cell clones identified in a pre-transplant mixed lymphocyte reaction.

Whole-study findings and limits: Donor-reactive sequences fell more than third party-reactive ones, suggesting partial deletion.

Germline loops: CDR1 MNHNS, CDR2 SASEGT. Trimming took 1 base from V and 7 from J, leaving 11 bases between them. This CDR3 is 14 amino acids long. The sequence came from a human patient who received a liver transplant. Some T cells may have originated in the graft donor. J is TRBJ1-5 and V is TRBV6-1; D not certain. The sequencing used CD4+ T cells from blood, collected around 48 months after liver transplant. This CDR3 reads CASSEVDRGQPQHF. The CDR3 DNA follows: TGTGCCAGCAGTGAAGTTGATAGAGGGCAGCCCCAGCATTTT.